This T cell receptor (beta chain) was sequenced in a study of sequential checkpoint blockade in melanoma. Repertoires were generated with immunoSEQ multiplex PCR, while TCRdb's copy carries only in-frame clones and drops some. The sample carries over 10,000 clones, just under 85% recorded once. Sample treatment: randomized to nivolumab then ipilimumab (arm A) or the reverse (arm B). No patient had prior DNA-damaging chemotherapy. Sequencing used CD8+ T cells sorted from blood (inferred from file names), obtained from a patient given nivolumab and ipilimumab in sequence. The TCR sequence derives from a human donor with melanoma.

Written as DNA, the CDR3 is TGTGCCAGTAGTATACTAGACGCCCGGGTGGCGACCGGGGAGCTGTTTTTT. Translating it yields CASSILDARVATGELFF. This sequence joins TRBV19 and TRBJ2-2; D gene ambiguous. The germline CDR1 and CDR2 sequences are LNHDA and SQIVND (reference sequence). Trimming stripped 2 bases from V and 5 bases from J, with 18 bases between. The CDR3 loop spans 17 amino acids.